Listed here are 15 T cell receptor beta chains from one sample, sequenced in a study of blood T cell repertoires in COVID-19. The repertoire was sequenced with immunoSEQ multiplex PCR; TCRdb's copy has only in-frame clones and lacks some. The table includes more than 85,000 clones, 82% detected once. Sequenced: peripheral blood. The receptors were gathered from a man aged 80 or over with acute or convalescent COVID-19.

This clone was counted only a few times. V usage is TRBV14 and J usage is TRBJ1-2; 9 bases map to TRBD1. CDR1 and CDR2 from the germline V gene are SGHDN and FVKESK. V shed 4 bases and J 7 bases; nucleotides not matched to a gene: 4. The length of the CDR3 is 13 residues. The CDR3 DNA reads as TGTGCCAGCAGCCCTTTACAGGGGGCTGGCTACACCTTC. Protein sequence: CASSPLQGAGYTF.

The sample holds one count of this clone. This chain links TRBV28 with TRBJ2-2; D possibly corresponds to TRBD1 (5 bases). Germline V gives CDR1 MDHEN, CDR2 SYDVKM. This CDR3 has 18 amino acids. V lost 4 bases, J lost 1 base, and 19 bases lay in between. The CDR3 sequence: CASSWGVMSGKNTGELFF. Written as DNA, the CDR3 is TGTGCCAGCAGTTGGGGCGTCATGTCAGGGAAGAACACCGGGGAGCTGTTTTTT.

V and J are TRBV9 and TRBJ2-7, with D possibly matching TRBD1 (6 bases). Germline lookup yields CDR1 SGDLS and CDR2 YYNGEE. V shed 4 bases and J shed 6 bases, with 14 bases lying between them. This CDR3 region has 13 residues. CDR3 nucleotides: TGTGCCAGCAGCCCGGGCTACAGGGTCGAGCAGTACTTC. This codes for CASSPGYRVEQYF.

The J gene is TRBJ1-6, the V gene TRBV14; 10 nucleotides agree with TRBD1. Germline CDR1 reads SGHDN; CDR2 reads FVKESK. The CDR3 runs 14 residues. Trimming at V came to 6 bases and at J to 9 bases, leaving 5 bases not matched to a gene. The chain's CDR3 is CASSRDRGISPLHF. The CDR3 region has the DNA TGTGCCAGCAGTCGGGACAGGGGAATTTCACCCCTCCACTTT.

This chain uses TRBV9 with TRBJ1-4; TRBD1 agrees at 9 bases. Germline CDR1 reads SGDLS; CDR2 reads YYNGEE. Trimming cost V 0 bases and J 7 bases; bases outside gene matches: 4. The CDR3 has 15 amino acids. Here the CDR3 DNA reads TGTGCCAGCAGCGTAGACGAGGGACAGGGTGAAAAACTGTTTTTT. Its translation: CASSVDEGQGEKLFF.

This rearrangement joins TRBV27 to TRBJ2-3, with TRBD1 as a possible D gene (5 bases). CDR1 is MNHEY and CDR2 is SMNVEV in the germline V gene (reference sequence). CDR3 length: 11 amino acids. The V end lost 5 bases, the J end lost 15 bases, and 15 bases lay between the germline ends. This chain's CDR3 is CASSTQAREYF. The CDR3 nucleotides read TGTGCCAGCAGTACCCAAGCCAGGGAATATTTT.

CDR3 region: CASWGGPNANANTGELFF. The CDR3 DNA is TGTGCCTCCTGGGGGGGCCCCAATGCGAACGCGAACACCGGGGAGCTGTTTTTT. V is TRBV19 and J is TRBJ2-2, with D possibly TRBD2 on 7 matching bases. V lost 11 bases, J lost 0 bases, and 25 bases lay in between. Germline CDR1 LNHDA, CDR2 SQIVND (reference sequence). This CDR3 is built from 18 residues.

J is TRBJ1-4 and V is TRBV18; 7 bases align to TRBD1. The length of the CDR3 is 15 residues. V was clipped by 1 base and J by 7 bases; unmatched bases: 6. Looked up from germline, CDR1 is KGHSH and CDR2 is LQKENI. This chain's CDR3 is CASSPREGAREKLFF. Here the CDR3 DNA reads TGTGCCAGCTCACCACGAGAGGGGGCCCGTGAAAAACTGTTTTTT.

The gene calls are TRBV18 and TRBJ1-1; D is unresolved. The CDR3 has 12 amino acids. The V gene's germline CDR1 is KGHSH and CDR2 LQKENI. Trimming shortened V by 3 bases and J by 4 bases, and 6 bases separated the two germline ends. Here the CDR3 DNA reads TGTGCCAGCTCACCCTCCCCCACTGAAGCTTTCTTT. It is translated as CASSPSPTEAFF.

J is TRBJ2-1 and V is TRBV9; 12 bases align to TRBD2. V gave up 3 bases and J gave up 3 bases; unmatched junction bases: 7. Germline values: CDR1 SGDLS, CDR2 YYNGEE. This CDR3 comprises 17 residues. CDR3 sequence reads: CASSGRTSGDLYNEQFF. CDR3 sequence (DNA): TGTGCCAGCAGCGGGAGGACTAGCGGGGACCTCTACAATGAGCAGTTCTTC.

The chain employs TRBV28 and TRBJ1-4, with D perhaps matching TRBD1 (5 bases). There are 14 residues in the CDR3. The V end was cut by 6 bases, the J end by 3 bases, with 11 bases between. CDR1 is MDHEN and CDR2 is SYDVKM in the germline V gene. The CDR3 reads CASSQGIANEKLFF. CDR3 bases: TGTGCCAGCAGCCAGGGTATAGCTAATGAAAAACTGTTTTTT.

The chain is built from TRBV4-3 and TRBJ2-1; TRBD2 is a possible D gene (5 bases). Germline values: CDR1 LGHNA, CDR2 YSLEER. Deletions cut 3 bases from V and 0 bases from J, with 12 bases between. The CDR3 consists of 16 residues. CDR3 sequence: CASSHLRGSSYNEQFF. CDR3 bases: TGCGCCAGCAGCCACTTACGAGGGAGCTCCTACAATGAGCAGTTCTTC.

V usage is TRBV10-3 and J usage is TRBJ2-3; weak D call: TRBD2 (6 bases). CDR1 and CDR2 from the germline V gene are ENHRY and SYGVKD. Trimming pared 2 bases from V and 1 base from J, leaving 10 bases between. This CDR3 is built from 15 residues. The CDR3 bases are TGTGCCATCAGTGAGGGCGCTAGCGGCACAGATACGCAGTATTTT. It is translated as CAISEGASGTDTQYF.

In DNA, the CDR3 is TGCGCCAGCAGCTTAAAGCAGACTCAAGAGACCCAGTACTTC. Translating gives CASSLKQTQETQYF. The chain couples TRBV5-1 to TRBJ2-5; D is ambiguous. V was cut by 2 bases and J by 2 bases, with 10 bases left in between. Germline V CDR1 and CDR2: SGHRS, YFSETQ. This CDR3 region has 14 residues.

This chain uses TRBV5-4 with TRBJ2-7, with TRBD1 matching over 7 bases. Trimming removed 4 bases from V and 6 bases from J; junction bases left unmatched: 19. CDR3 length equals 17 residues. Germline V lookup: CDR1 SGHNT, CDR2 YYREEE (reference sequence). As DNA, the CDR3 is TGTGCCAGCAGCCCCCGGTGGGACAGCACAGGTCAAGGCGAGCAGTACTTC. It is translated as CASSPRWDSTGQGEQYF.